The following is a TCR beta chain sequence with its context. The data derive from a study of blood T cell repertoires in COVID-19. V gave up 10 bases and J gave up 0 bases, with 17 bases separating them. This CDR3 contains 15 residues. Germline assignment: CDR1 MNHNY and CDR2 SVGAGI (reference sequence). The data were produced by immunoSEQ multiplex PCR, yet TCRdb's version contains in-frame clones alone and is incomplete. The table records fewer than 110,000 clones, about 89% of them present only once. The sample was peripheral blood. This TCR was sampled from a man in his forties or fifties with acute or convalescent COVID-19. This chain uses TRBV6-6 with TRBJ2-3; D might be TRBD1 (6 bases). This CDR3 reads CATHARTASTDTQYF. The CDR3 region has the DNA TGTGCCACCCATGCCAGGACAGCTAGCACAGATACGCAGTATTTT.